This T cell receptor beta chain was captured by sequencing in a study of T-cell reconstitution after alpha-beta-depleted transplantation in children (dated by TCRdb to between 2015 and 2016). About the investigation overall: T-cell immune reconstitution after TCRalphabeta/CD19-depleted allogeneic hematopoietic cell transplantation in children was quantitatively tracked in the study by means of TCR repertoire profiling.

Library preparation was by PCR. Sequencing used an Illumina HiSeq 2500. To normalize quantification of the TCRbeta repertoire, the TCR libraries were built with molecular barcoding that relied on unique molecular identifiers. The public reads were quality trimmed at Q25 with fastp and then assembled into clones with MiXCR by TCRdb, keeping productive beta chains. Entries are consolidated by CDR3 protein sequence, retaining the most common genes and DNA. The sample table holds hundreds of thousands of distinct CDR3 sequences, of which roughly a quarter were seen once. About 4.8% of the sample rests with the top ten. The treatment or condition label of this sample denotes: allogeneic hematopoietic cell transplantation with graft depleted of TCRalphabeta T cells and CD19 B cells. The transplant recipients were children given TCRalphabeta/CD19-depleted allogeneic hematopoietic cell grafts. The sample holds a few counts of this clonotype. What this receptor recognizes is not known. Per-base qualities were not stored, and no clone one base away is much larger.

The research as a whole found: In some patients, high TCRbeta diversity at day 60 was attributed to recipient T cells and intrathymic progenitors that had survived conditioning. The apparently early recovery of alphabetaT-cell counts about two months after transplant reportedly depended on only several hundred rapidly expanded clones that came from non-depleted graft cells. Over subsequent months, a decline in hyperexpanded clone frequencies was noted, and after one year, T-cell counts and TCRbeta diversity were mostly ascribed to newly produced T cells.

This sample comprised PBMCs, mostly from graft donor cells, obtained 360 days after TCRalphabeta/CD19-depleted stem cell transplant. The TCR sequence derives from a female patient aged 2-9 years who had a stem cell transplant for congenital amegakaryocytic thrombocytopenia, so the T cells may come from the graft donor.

The CDR3 in this case is CASPRGVSYNEQFF. The nucleotide sequence reads TGTGCCAGCCCCAGGGGGGTTTCCTACAATGAGCAGTTCTTC. The V gene is TRBV21-1 and the J gene is TRBJ2-1; TRBD1, the table's D call, was not compared with the DNA. TRBV21-1 counts as a pseudogene. Including the terminal cysteine and phenylalanine, the CDR3 comprises 14 residues. This entry keeps only the CDR3 DNA: 42 bases, framed from base 1.